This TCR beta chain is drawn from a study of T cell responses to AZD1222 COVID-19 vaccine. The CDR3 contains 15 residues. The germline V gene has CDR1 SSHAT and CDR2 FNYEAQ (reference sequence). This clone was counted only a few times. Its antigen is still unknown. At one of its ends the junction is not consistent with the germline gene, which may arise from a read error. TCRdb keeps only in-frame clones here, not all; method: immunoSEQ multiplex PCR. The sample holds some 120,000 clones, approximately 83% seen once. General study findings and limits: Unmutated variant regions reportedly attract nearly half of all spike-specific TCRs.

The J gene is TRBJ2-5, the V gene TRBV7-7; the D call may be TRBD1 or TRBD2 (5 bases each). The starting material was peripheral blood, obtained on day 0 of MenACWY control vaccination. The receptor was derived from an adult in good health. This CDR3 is CASSQQPVGTETQYF. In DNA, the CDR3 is TGTGCTAGCAGCCAACAGCCGGTAGGGACCGAGACCCAGTACTTC.